This TCR beta chain was captured by sequencing in a study of blood T cell repertoires in COVID-19. Study information: Sites in the United States, Italy and Spain provided acute and convalescent COVID-19 samples. The analysed material was cDNA or gDNA that came from T cells, B-cell-depleted T cells, or PBMCs.

Authors' analysis steps: For nucleated cells, counts were estimated from reference gene primer amplification. TCRdb's copy holds only in-frame clones and misses some; the assay was immunoSEQ multiplex PCR. V and J calls and clone size come straight from that table; D and trimming were deduced from the DNA. The sample records about 220,000 clones, about 86% being singletons. The germline V gene has CDR1 SGHDT and CDR2 YYEEEE. V trimming: 4 bases; J trimming: 1 base; junction bases outside the gene matches: 7. This CDR3 comprises 16 residues. The clonotype comes from a woman aged 55-75 years with acute or convalescent COVID-19. Sample: peripheral blood. The rearrangement joins TRBV5-6 to TRBJ2-5; 10 nucleotides align to TRBD2. The CDR3 DNA follows: TGTGCCAGCAGCCCAGCTAGCGGGGGCCCCCAAGAGACCCAGTACTTC. Translating it yields CASSPASGGPQETQYF.